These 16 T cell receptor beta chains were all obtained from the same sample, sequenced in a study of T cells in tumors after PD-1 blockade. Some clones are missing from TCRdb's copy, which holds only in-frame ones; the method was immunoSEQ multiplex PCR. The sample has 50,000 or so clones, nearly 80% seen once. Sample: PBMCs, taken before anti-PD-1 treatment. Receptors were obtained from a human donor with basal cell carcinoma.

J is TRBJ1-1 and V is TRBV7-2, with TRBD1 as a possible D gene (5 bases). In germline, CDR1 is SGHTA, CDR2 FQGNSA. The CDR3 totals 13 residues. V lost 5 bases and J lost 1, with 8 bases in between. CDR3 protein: CASSRGQNTEAFF. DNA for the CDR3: TGTGCCAGCAGCCGAGGACAGAACACTGAAGCTTTCTTT.

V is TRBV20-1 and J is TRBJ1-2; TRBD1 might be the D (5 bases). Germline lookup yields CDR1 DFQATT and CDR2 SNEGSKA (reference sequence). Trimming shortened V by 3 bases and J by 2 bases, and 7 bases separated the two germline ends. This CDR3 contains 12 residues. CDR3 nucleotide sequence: TGCAGTGCTAGTCGGGGCAACTATGGCTACACCTTC. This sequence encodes CSASRGNYGYTF.

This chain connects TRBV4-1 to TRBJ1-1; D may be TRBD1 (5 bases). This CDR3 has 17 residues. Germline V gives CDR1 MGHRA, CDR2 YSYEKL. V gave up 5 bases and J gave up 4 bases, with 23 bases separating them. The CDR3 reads CASSIPGLPPMGTEAFF. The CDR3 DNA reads TGCGCCAGCAGCATTCCGGGACTCCCACCGATGGGCACTGAAGCTTTCTTT.

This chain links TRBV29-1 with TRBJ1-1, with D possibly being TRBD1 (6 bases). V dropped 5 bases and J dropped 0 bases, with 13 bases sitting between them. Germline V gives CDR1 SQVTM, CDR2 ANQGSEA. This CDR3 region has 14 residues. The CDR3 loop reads CSVLPGQMNTEAFF. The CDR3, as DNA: TGCAGCGTTTTGCCCGGACAGATGAACACTGAAGCTTTCTTT.

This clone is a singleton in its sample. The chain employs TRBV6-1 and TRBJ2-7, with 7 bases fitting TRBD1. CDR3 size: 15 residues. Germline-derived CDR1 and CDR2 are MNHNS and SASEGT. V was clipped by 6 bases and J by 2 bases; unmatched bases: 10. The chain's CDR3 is CASRPIRDSTYEQYF. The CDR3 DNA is TGTGCCAGCAGGCCCATCCGGGACAGTACCTACGAGCAGTACTTC.

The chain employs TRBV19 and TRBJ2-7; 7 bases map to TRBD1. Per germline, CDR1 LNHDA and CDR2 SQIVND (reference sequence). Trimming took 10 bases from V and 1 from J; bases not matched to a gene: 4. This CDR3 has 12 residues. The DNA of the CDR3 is TGTGCCAAAGGGACAGCTTCCTACGAGCAGTACTTC. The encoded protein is CAKGTASYEQYF.

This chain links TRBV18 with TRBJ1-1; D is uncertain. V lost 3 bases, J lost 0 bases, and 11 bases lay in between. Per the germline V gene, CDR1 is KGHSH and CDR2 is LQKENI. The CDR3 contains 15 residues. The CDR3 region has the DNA TGTGCCAGCTCACCCCCCAGCGCGATGAACACTGAAGCTTTCTTT. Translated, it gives CASSPPSAMNTEAFF.

The CDR3 sequence is CASSSDPGAYGYTF. The DNA for the CDR3 is TGTGCCAGCAGCTCCGACCCGGGGGCATATGGCTACACCTTC. The gene calls are TRBV7-3 and TRBJ1-2, with D possibly being TRBD1 (6 bases). From germline, CDR1 is SGHTA and CDR2 FQGTGA. Trimming stripped 4 bases from V and 5 bases from J, with 14 bases between. The CDR3 runs 14 residues.

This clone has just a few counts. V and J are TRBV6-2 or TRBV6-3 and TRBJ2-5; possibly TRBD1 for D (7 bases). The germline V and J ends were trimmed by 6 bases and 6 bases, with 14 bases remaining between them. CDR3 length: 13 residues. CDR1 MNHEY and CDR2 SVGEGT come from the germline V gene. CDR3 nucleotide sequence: TGTGCCAGCAGCAGGGGGGCGGGCCAGACCCAGTACTTC. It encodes CASSRGAGQTQYF.

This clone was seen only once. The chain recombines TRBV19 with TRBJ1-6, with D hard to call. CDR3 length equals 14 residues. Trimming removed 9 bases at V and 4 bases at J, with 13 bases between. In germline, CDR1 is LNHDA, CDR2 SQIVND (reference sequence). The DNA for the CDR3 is TGTGCCAGCGCGGGGAAGGAATATAATTCACCCCTCCACTTT. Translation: CASAGKEYNSPLHF.

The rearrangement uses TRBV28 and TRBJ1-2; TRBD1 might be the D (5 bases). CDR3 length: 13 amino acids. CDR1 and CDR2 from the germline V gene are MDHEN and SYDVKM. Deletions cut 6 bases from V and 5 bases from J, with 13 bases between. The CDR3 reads CASRMDTLYGYTF. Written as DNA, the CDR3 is TGTGCCAGCAGAATGGACACGCTATATGGCTACACCTTC.

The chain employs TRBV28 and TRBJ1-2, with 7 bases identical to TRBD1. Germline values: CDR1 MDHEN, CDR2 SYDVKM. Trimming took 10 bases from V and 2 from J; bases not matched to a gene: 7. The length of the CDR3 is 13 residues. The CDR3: CAMSTGKNYGYTF. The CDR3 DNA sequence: TGTGCCATGTCGACAGGGAAAAACTATGGCTACACCTTC.

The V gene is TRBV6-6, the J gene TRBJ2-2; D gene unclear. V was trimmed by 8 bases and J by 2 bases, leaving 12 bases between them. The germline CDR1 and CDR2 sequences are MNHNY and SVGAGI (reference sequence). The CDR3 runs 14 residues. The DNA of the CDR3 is TGTGCCAGCCTACTTACTTTAAACACCGGGGAGCTGTTTTTT. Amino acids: CASLLTLNTGELFF.

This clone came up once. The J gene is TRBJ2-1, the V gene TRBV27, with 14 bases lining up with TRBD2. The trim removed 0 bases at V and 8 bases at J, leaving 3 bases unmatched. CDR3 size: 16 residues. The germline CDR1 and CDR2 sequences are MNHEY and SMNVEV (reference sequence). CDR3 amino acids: CASSLSRLAGGHEQFF. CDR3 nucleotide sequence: TGTGCCAGCAGTTTATCGAGACTAGCGGGAGGGCATGAGCAGTTCTTC.

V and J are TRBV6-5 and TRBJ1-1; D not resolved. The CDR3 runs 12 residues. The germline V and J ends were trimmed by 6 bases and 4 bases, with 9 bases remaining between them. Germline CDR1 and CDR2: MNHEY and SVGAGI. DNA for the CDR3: TGTGCCAGCAGCGACCTGACCACTGAAGCTTTCTTT. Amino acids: CASSDLTTEAFF.

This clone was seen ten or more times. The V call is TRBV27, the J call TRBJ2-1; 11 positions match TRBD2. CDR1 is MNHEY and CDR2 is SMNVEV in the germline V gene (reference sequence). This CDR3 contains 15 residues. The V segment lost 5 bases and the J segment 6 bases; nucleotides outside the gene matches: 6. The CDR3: CASSTNSGRGNEQFF. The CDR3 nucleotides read TGTGCCAGCAGTACCAATAGCGGGAGGGGCAATGAGCAGTTCTTC.